This T cell receptor (beta chain) was recovered during a study of a mutant IDH1 vaccine in newly diagnosed glioma. Sequencing was performed with immunoSEQ multiplex PCR; in TCRdb, only in-frame clones are kept and a portion is missing. This table holds around 53,000 clones, roughly 89% found once. Germline V gene sequence: CDR1 MGHDK, CDR2 SYGVNS. Deletions cut 2 bases from V and 4 bases from J, with 12 bases between. CDR3 length: 16 amino acids. Time point denoted: baseline, week 1 (first vaccination visit). The sample's treatment: pre-vaccination baseline after standard-of-care therapy. The source was PBMCs, collected from a glioma patient treated with radiotherapy, temozolomide or both. The V call is TRBV25-1, the J call TRBJ2-6, with a weak D call TRBD1 (6 bases). The source of this sequence is a man aged 40-55 years with glioma. DNA of the CDR3: TGTGCCAGCAGTGAAGGGGGTGGACAGGGGGCCAACGTCCTGACTTTC. Protein sequence: CASSEGGGQGANVLTF.